What follows describes a single T cell receptor beta chain. The data derive from a study of blood T cell repertoires in COVID-19. The CDR3 has 12 amino acids. V trimming: 2 bases; J trimming: 10 bases; junction bases outside the gene matches: 3. In germline, CDR1 is SGDLS, CDR2 YYNGEE. Assay used: immunoSEQ multiplex PCR; TCRdb lists only in-frame clones, some missing. Of over 100,000 clones in the sample, 75% to 85% were seen once. Material for sequencing was peripheral blood. The sequence came from a man between 60 and 70 years old with acute or convalescent COVID-19. V and J are TRBV9 and TRBJ2-7; 10 nucleotides agree with TRBD2. The CDR3 here is CASSVSGGPQYF. The DNA for the CDR3 is TGTGCCAGCAGCGTTAGCGGGGGGCCCCAGTACTTC.